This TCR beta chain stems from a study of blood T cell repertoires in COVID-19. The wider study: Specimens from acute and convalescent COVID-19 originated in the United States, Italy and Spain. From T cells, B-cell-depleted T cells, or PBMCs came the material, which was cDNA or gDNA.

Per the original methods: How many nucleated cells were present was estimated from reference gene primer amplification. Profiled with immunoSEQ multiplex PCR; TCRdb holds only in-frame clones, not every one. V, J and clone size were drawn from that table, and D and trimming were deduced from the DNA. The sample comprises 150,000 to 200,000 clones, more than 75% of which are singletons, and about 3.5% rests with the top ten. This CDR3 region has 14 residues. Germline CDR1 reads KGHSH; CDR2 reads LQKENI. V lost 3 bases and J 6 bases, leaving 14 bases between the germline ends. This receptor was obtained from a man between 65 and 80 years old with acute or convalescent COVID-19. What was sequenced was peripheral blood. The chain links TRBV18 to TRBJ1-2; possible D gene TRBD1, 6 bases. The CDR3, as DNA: TGTGCCAGCTCACCCACAGGGTTGTCTCATGGCTACACCTTC. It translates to CASSPTGLSHGYTF. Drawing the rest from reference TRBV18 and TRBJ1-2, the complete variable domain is NAGVMQNPRHLVRRRGQEARLRCSPMKGHSHVYWYRQLPEEGLKFMVYLQKENIIDESGMPKERFSAEFPKEGPSILRIQQVVRGDSAAYFCASSPTGLSHGYTFGSGTRLTVV.